This passage covers 18 T cell receptor beta chains from one sample sequenced in a study of T cells in narcolepsy. This table comes from immunoSEQ multiplex PCR, and its TCRdb copy is limited to in-frame clones, with some not included. Of tens of thousands of clones listed, 85% to 90% were seen once; the top ten hold about 1.3%. Sequencing input: CD45RA- memory CD4+ T cells from PBMCs. These receptors all come from a human donor with narcolepsy.

This chain uses TRBV6-1 with TRBJ1-4; D perhaps matches TRBD1 (5 bases). Germline V lookup: CDR1 MNHNS, CDR2 SASEGT. The CDR3 is made up of 16 amino acids. Trimming cost V 0 bases and J 0 bases, with 8 bases left between them. The CDR3 is CASSEAGATTNEKLFF. The CDR3 coding sequence is TGTGCCAGCAGTGAAGCAGGGGCGACAACTAATGAAAAACTGTTTTTT.

In its sample, this clone was seen a few times. The V call is TRBV4-1, the J call TRBJ2-3, with TRBD2 as a possible D gene (6 bases). Germline V gene lookup returns CDR1 MGHRA and CDR2 YSYEKL. This CDR3 is built from 17 residues. Trimming shortened V by 1 base and J by 5 bases, and 19 bases separated the two germline ends. The DNA for the CDR3 is TGCGCCAGCAGCCAAGTTGGGGCCGGGGGAGCTGAAGATACGCAGTATTTT. Protein sequence: CASSQVGAGGAEDTQYF.

The chain's CDR3 is CASSLVRAGGPGDYYEQYF. CDR3 nucleotides: TGTGCCAGCAGCTTGGTTAGGGCGGGAGGGCCAGGGGATTATTACGAGCAGTACTTC. The J gene is TRBJ2-5, the V gene TRBV5-6; 9 bases match TRBD2. The DNA end lines up better with TRBJ2-7; the J call may be wrong. This CDR3 has 19 amino acids. Germline V gene lookup returns CDR1 SGHDT and CDR2 YYEEEE.

Concerning this clone: Different DNA sequences within this sample yield the same CDR3. The chain recombines TRBV7-9 with TRBJ2-1, with 10 bases fitting TRBD2. Germline trimming cut 6 bases from V and 7 bases from J; bases unmatched to any gene: 9. Germline V CDR1 and CDR2: SEHNR, FQNEAQ (reference sequence). CDR3 length: 15 residues. CDR3 nucleotides: TGTGCCAGCAGTCTAGCGGGGGAAGCTGGGAATGAGCAGTTCTTC. Residues: CASSLAGEAGNEQFF. Looking up the rest from reference TRBV7-9 and TRBJ2-1 gives the full variable domain: DTGVSQNPRHKITKRGQNVTFRCDPISEHNRLYWYRQTLGQGPEFLTYFQNEAQLEKSRLLSDRFSAERPKGSFSTLEIQRTEQGDSAMYLCASSLAGEAGNEQFFGPGTRLTVL.

This chain connects TRBV11-3 to TRBJ2-3; 11 bases agree with TRBD2. Germline-derived CDR1 and CDR2 are SGHNT and YENEEA. The V and J ends lost 1 base and 5 bases, in that order; junction bases with no gene match: 8. This CDR3 has 17 amino acids. CDR3 coding DNA: TGTGCCAGCAGCTTAGTCGTCGGGCTAGCGGGAGGAGATACGCAGTATTTT. Encoded protein: CASSLVVGLAGGDTQYF. The full variable domain, its missing parts supplied by reference TRBV11-3 and TRBJ2-3, is EAGVVQSPRYKIIEKKQPVAFWCNPISGHNTLYWYLQNLGQGPELLIRYENEEAVDDSQLPKDRFSAERLKGVDSTLKIQPAELGDSAVYLCASSLVVGLAGGDTQYFGPGTRLTVL.

The rearrangement uses TRBV15 and TRBJ2-2; maybe TRBD2 (5 bases). Germline V CDR1 and CDR2: LNHNV, YYDKDF (reference sequence). The CDR3 runs 14 residues. V lost 1 base, J lost 2 bases, and 5 bases lay in between. The CDR3 loop is CATSRGLNTGELFF. In nucleotides, the CDR3 is TGTGCCACCAGCAGAGGACTAAACACCGGGGAGCTGTTTTTT.

This clone was seen once. The chain employs TRBV5-4 and TRBJ2-1, with 10 bases fitting TRBD2. The trim removed 3 bases at V and 1 base at J, leaving 4 bases unmatched. The CDR3 has 16 residues. Germline V gene data show CDR1 as SGHNT and CDR2 as YYREEE (reference sequence). The CDR3 loop reads CASSSSGGLSYNEQFF. The CDR3, as DNA: TGTGCCAGCAGCTCTAGCGGGGGCCTATCCTACAATGAGCAGTTCTTC.

The V gene is TRBV9, the J gene TRBJ2-1; tentatively, D is TRBD1 (6 bases). The CDR3 extends over 16 amino acids. Deletions cut 0 bases from V and 7 bases from J, with 17 bases between. Germline values: CDR1 SGDLS, CDR2 YYNGEE. The CDR3 nucleotides read TGTGCCAGCAGCGTAGATCAGAGGGGGACGTGGAATGAGCAGTTCTTC. Translated, it gives CASSVDQRGTWNEQFF.

The chain is built from TRBV27 and TRBJ2-3, with a tentative D call TRBD2 (6 bases). Germline CDR1 is MNHEY and CDR2 is SMNVEV (reference sequence). The CDR3 is 14 residues long. Trimming removed 8 bases from V and 5 bases from J, with 17 bases in between. In DNA form, the CDR3 reads TGTGCCAGCGGTCAGCGGGCGGTCGGAGATACGCAGTATTTT. Protein sequence: CASGQRAVGDTQYF.

The chain carries TRBV5-4 and TRBJ2-3; TRBD2 aligns across 8 bases. With 2 bases clipped from V and 2 bases from J, the junction kept 10 bases outside the gene matches. The CDR3 consists of 17 residues. Germline CDR1 SGHNT, CDR2 YYREEE (reference sequence). CDR3 sequence: CASSLSLSGRNTDTQYF. The CDR3 nucleotides read TGTGCCAGCAGCTTATCTCTCAGCGGGAGAAACACAGATACGCAGTATTTT.

This clone was counted once. The chain joins TRBV4-2 to TRBJ1-1; 8 nucleotides align to TRBD1. This CDR3 contains 15 residues. The germline CDR1 and CDR2 sequences are LGHNA and YNFKEQ. Trimming at V came to 4 bases and at J to 1 base, leaving 5 bases not matched to a gene. The chain's CDR3 is CASSLPGTGNTEAFF. The CDR3 DNA follows: TGTGCCAGCAGCCTACCCGGGACAGGGAACACTGAAGCTTTCTTT.

This chain connects TRBV5-6 to TRBJ2-5; 9 bases agree with TRBD2. The CDR3 extends over 16 amino acids. The ends lost 4 bases at V and 1 base at J; junction bases unmatched: 8. Germline CDR1 and CDR2: SGHDT and YYEEEE. The chain's CDR3 is CASSLAGGPAQETQYF. The CDR3 nucleotides read TGTGCCAGCAGCCTTGCGGGAGGGCCAGCCCAAGAGACCCAGTACTTC.

J is TRBJ1-3 and V is TRBV27; TRBD1 is a possible D gene (5 bases). The V gene's germline CDR1 is MNHEY and CDR2 SMNVEV (reference sequence). The CDR3 contains 14 residues. The germline V and J ends were trimmed by 8 bases and 5 bases, with 16 bases remaining between them. The CDR3 here is CASGKGAGRNTIYF. The CDR3 DNA sequence: TGTGCCAGCGGCAAAGGAGCAGGGAGAAACACCATATATTTT.

Only one count was recorded for this clone. This rearrangement joins TRBV14 to TRBJ1-2, with 12 bases fitting TRBD1. The CDR3 length is 17 residues. Per germline, CDR1 SGHDN and CDR2 FVKESK. V shed 1 base, J shed 8 bases, and the junction held 11 bases outside the gene matches. CDR3 residues: CASSQAGTGQGARGYTF. The CDR3 DNA reads TGTGCCAGCAGCCAAGCGGGGACGGGACAGGGGGCGCGGGGCTACACCTTC.

This sequence joins TRBV10-3 and TRBJ2-7, with 11 bases lining up with TRBD1. CDR1 and CDR2 from the germline V gene are ENHRY and SYGVKD. CDR3 length: 15 residues. J lost 1 base, V lost 6 bases, and 5 bases had no gene match. CDR3 loop: CAISSGQGVSYEQYF. The CDR3 DNA is TGTGCCATCAGCTCGGGACAGGGGGTATCCTACGAGCAGTACTTC.

J is TRBJ2-5 and V is TRBV28; 10 bases line up with TRBD2. V was pared by 6 bases and J by 0 bases, with 10 bases of the junction left unmatched. CDR3 length: 17 amino acids. Germline assignment: CDR1 MDHEN and CDR2 SYDVKM. Here the CDR3 reads CASSRGAGGMYQETQYF. The CDR3, as DNA: TGTGCCAGCAGCCGGGGAGCGGGAGGGATGTACCAAGAGACCCAGTACTTC. The full variable domain, its missing parts supplied by reference TRBV28 and TRBJ2-5, is DVKVTQSSRYLVKRTGEKVFLECVQDMDHENMFWYRQDPGLGLRLIYFSYDVKMKEKGDIPEGYSVSREKKERFSLILESASTNQTSMYLCASSRGAGGMYQETQYFGPGTRLLVL.

The chain has TRBV19 and TRBJ2-2; 9 bases match TRBD1. J lost 4 bases, V lost 6 bases, and 9 bases had no gene match. The germline V gene has CDR1 LNHDA and CDR2 SQIVND (reference sequence). The CDR3 extends over 16 amino acids. The DNA for the CDR3 is TGTGCCAGTAGGACACAGGGGGCGAGTGGCACCGGGGAGCTGTTTTTT. Translating gives CASRTQGASGTGELFF.

V usage is TRBV6-5 and J usage is TRBJ1-1, with a weak D call TRBD1 (6 bases). The CDR3 runs to 13 residues. Germline V gene sequence: CDR1 MNHEY, CDR2 SVGAGI. V lost 2 bases, J lost 8 bases, and 12 bases lay in between. Written as DNA, the CDR3 is TGTGCCAGCAGTTACGGGGACACCGAGGAAGCTTTCTTT. Residues: CASSYGDTEEAFF.